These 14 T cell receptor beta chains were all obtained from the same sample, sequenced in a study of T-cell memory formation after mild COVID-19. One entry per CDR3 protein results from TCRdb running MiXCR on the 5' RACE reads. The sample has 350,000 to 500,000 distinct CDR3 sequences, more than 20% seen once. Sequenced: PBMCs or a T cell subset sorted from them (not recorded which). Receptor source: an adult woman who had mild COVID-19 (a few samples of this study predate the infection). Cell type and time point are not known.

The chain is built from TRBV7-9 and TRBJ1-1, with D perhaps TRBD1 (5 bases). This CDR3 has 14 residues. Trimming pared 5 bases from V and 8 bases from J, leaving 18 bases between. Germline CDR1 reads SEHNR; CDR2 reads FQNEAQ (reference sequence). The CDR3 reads CASSPLQGVSEAFF. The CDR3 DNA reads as TGTGCCAGCAGCCCCCTTCAAGGGGTGTCGGAAGCTTTCTTT.

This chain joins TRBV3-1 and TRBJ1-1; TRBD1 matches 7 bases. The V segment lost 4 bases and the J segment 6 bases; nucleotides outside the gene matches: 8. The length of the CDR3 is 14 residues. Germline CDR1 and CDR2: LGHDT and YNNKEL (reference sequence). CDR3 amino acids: CASSPRGDRPEAFF. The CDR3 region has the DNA TGTGCCAGCAGCCCCCGGGGGGACAGACCTGAAGCTTTCTTT.

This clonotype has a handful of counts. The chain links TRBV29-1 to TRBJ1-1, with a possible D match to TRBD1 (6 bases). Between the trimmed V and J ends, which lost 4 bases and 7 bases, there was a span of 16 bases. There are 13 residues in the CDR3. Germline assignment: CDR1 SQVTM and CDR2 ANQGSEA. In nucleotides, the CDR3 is TGCAGCGTTGCAGGGGCTCAGGGCGATGAAGCTTTCTTT. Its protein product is CSVAGAQGDEAFF.

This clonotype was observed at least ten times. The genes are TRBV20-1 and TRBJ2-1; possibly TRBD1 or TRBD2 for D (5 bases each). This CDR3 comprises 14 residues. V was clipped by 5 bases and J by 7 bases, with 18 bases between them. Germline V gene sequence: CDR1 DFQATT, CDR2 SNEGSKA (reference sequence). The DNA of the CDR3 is TGCAGTGCTCCCTCGGGGCGAGCGCCGAATGAGCAGTTCTTC. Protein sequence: CSAPSGRAPNEQFF.

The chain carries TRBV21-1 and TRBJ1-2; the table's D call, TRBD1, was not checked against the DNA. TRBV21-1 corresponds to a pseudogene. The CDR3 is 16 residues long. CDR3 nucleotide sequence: TGTGCCAGCAGCAAAGAGAGGGGCGAACCCCCTATAGGCTACACCTTC. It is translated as CASSKERGEPPIGYTF.

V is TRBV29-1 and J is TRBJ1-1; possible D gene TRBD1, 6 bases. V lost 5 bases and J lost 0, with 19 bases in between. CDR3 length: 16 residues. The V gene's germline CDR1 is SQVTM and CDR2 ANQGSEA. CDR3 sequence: CSVSHQGGVMNTEAFF. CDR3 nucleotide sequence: TGCAGCGTTTCCCACCAAGGGGGGGTGATGAACACTGAAGCTTTCTTT.

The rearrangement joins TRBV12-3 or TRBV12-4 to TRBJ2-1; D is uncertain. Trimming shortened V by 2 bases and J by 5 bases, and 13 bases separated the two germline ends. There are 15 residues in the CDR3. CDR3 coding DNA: TGTGCCAGCAGTTTAAAGATCGCGCTTAACAATGAGCAGTTCTTC. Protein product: CASSLKIALNNEQFF.

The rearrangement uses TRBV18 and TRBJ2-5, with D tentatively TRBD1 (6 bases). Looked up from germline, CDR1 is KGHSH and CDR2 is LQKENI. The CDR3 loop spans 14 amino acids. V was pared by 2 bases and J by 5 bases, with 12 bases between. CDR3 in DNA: TGTGCCAGCTCACCAGCCAGGGGAAGGGAGACCCAGTACTTC. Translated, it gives CASSPARGRETQYF.

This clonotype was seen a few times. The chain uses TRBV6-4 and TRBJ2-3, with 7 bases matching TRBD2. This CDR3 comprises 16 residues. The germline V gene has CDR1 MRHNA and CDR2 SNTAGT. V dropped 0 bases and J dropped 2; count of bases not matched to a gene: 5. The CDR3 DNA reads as TGTGCCAGCAGTGACTCGGGCGGGAGTCCCACAGATACGCAGTATTTT. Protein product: CASSDSGGSPTDTQYF.

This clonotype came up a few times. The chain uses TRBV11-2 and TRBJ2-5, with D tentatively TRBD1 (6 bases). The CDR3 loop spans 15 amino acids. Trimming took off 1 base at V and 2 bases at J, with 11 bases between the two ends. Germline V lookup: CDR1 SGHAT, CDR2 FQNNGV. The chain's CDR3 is CASSLVGHPQETQYF. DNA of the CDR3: TGTGCCAGCAGCTTAGTGGGACACCCTCAAGAGACCCAGTACTTC.

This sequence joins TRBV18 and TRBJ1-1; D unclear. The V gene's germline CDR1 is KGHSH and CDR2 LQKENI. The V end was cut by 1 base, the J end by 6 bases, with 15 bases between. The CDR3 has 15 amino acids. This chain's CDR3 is CASSPQKVIMAEAFF. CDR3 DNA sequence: TGTGCCAGCTCACCACAGAAGGTTATTATGGCTGAAGCTTTCTTT.

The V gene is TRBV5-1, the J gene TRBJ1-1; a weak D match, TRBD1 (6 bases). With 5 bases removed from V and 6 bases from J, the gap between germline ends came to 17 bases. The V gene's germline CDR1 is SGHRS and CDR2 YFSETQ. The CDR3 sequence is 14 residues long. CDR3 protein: CASRTGPGGPEAFF. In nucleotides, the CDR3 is TGCGCCAGCAGAACCGGGCCGGGGGGCCCTGAAGCTTTCTTT.

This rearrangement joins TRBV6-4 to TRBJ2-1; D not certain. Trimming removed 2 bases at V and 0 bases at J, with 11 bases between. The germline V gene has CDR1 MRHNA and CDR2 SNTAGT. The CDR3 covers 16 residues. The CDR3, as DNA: TGTGCCAGCAGTGACAAGCTCCGAAGCTCCTACAATGAGCAGTTCTTC. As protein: CASSDKLRSSYNEQFF.

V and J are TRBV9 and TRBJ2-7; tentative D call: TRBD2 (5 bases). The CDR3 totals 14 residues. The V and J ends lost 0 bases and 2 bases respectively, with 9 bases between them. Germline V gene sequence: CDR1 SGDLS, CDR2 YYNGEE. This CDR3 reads CASSVATGTYEQYF. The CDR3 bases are TGTGCCAGCAGCGTAGCTACGGGGACCTACGAGCAGTACTTC.